The entry that follows covers one T cell receptor beta chain sequence. Its antigen is not known. TCRdb's table, derived via immunoSEQ multiplex PCR, lists solely in-frame clones and lacks some. Among a few thousand clones listed, less than 70% were seen once. Busulfan-fludarabine conditioning, marrow transplant, and cyclophosphamide on days +3 and +4 were administered. These data are taken from a study of T cells after posttransplantation cyclophosphamide. Notes on the study in general: TRB overlap between skin or GI tissue T cells and blood was limited. Donor CD8+ memory clones often dominated recipient blood repertoires at later times. Recipient CMV seropositivity and CMV reactivation strongly tracked TRB clonality.

In germline, CDR1 is SGHAT, CDR2 FQNNGV. V gave up 5 bases and J gave up 3 bases; unmatched junction bases: 9. The CDR3 consists of 15 residues. Specimen: PBMCs, collected 30 days after allogeneic stem cell transplant with posttransplant cyclophosphamide. V and J are TRBV11-2 and TRBJ1-2, with TRBD1 matching over 7 bases. This clonotype originated in a male patient aged 60-70 years who received an allogeneic stem cell transplant from a related donor and was CMV-positive. A share of the T cells may be of graft donor origin. CDR3 nucleotide sequence: TGTGCCAGCAGCCATTTGGGCAGGGGGGACTATGGCTACACCTTC. This codes for CASSHLGRGDYGYTF.